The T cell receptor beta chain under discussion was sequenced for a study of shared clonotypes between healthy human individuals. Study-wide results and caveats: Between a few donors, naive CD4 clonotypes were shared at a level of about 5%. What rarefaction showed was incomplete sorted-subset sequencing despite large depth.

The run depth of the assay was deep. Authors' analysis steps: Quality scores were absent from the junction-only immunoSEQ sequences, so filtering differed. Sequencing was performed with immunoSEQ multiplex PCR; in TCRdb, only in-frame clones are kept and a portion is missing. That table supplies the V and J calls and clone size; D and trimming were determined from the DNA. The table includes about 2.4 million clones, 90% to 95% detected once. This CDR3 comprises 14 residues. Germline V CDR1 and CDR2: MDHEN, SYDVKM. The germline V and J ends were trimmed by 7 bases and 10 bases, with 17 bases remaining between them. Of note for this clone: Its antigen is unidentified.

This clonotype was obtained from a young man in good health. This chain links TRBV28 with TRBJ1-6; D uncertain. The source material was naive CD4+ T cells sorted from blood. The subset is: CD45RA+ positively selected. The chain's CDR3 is CASKGNLVLSPLHF. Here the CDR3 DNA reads TGTGCCAGCAAGGGAAATCTGGTCCTATCACCCCTCCACTTT.